The 24 T cell receptor beta chains below all came from one sample that was sequenced in a study of blood T cells in healthy people across ages (dated by TCRdb to the mid-2010s). The method was 5' RACE. A second PCR of about 7 to 12 cycles was run with a J-beta primer mix and a sample-barcoded 5' primer. TCRdb's own reprocessing of the public reads used fastp at Q25 and MiXCR and kept productive beta chains. Identical CDR3 protein sequences are pooled into one entry, listed with their most common genes and DNA. This sample holds around 1,900,000 distinct CDR3 sequences; more than 35% were observed only once. Approximately 22% of the sample is taken by the ten largest. Sequenced sample: blood. The receptors originated from a human donor in good health.

Only a few counts were recorded for this clonotype. The rearrangement links TRBV5-6 to TRBJ2-7, with D possibly being TRBD2 (5 bases). The ends were cut back, 4 bases at V and 7 bases at J, with 27 bases in the middle. Germline lookup yields CDR1 SGHDT and CDR2 YYEEEE. The CDR3 is made up of 17 amino acids. CDR3 amino acids: CASSGASERDSQWEQYF. The CDR3 nucleotides are TGTGCCAGCAGCGGCGCGTCAGAGAGGGATTCACAGTGGGAGCAGTACTTC.

V usage is TRBV27 and J usage is TRBJ1-1, with D uncertain. The germline V and J ends were trimmed by 5 bases and 5 bases, with 12 bases remaining between them. The CDR3 is 13 residues long. CDR1 MNHEY and CDR2 SMNVEV come from the germline V gene (reference sequence). The CDR3 DNA is TGTGCCAGCAGTGCCGGTCGGCGAACTGAAGCTTTCTTT. Translated, it gives CASSAGRRTEAFF.

In the case of this clonotype: A much larger clone is a single base away; this may be a read error. V is TRBV5-1 and J is TRBJ2-7, with D tentatively TRBD1 (6 bases). The CDR3 is made up of 18 amino acids. Germline assignment: CDR1 SGHRS and CDR2 YFSETQ. In nucleotides, the CDR3 is TGCGCCAGCGGCTTGGGCCTCTCCTCAGGGGAAATCCTGGAGAAGCAGTACTTC. Protein sequence: CASGLGLSSGEILEKQYF.

The chain is built from TRBV4-1 and TRBJ2-7; 12 nucleotides line up with TRBD2. V shed 0 bases, J shed 6 bases, and the junction held 9 bases outside the gene matches. This CDR3 has 17 amino acids. The germline V gene has CDR1 MGHRA and CDR2 YSYEKL. The CDR3 bases are TGCGCCAGCAGCCAAGATCAGGCTAGCGGGGGGGCGGGCGAGCAGTACTTC. It codes for CASSQDQASGGAGEQYF.

The chain employs TRBV20-1 and TRBJ1-1, with 10 bases aligning to TRBD1. The germline gives CDR1 DFQATT, CDR2 SNEGSKA (reference sequence). The CDR3 loop spans 15 amino acids. The V and J ends lost 2 bases and 5 bases, in that order; junction bases with no gene match: 8. The CDR3 loop reads CSARSRDRGYTEAFF. CDR3 bases: TGCAGTGCTAGATCCCGGGACAGGGGATATACTGAAGCTTTCTTT.

The V and J genes are TRBV5-1 and TRBJ2-1; TRBD1 matches at 7 bases. The V gene's germline CDR1 is SGHRS and CDR2 YFSETQ. V was clipped by 4 bases and J by 4 bases; unmatched bases: 8. CDR3 length equals 15 residues. The CDR3 is CASSRRTGEYNEQFF. DNA for the CDR3: TGCGCCAGCAGCCGTCGGACAGGAGAATACAATGAGCAGTTCTTC.

This clonotype was counted only a few times. The V gene is TRBV2, the J gene TRBJ2-5, with TRBD1 matching over 9 bases. V lost 3 bases to trimming and J lost 4 bases; unmatched junction nucleotides: 12. Germline CDR1 and CDR2: SNHLY and FYNNEI. The CDR3 totals 17 residues. The DNA of the CDR3 is TGTGCCAGCAGTGATTTTCGGACAGGGGCTTTCGGAGAGACCCAGTACTTC. This codes for CASSDFRTGAFGETQYF. Full variable domain (missing parts from reference TRBV2 and TRBJ2-5): EPEVTQTPSHQVTQMGQEVILRCVPISNHLYFYWYRQILGQKVEFLVSFYNNEISEKSEIFDDQFSVERPDGSNFTLKIRSTKLEDSAMYFCASSDFRTGAFGETQYFGPGTRLLVL.

The chain is built from TRBV20-1 and TRBJ1-2; the match to TRBD1 covers 12 bases. Per germline, CDR1 DFQATT and CDR2 SNEGSKA (reference sequence). The CDR3 spans 13 residues. V was clipped by 6 bases and J by 8 bases; unmatched bases: 7. DNA of the CDR3: TGCAGTGCCCCAGGGACAGGGGGCGCGGGCTACACCTTC. Encoded protein: CSAPGTGGAGYTF.

The V gene is TRBV7-6, the J gene TRBJ2-1; 8 positions agree with TRBD2. This CDR3 has 16 residues. With V trimmed by 2 bases and J by 2 bases, 5 bases remained unmatched. Per the germline V gene, CDR1 is SGHVS and CDR2 is FNYEAQ. CDR3 sequence reads: CASSLSRGGAYNEQFF. DNA for the CDR3: TGTGCCAGCAGCTTAAGCCGGGGGGGGGCCTACAATGAGCAGTTCTTC.

This clonotype was seen more than once but under ten times. A much bigger clone sits one base away, suggesting this may be a read error. The chain links TRBV9 to TRBJ2-7; D possibly corresponds to TRBD1 (6 bases). CDR1 is SGDLS, CDR2 YYNGEE, per germline. The CDR3 has 15 residues. V was pared by 4 bases and J by 4 bases, with 18 bases between. CDR3 DNA: TGTGCCAGCAGCTCCCGGGACACGCTGTGGTACGAGCAGTACTTC. This codes for CASSSRDTLWYEQYF.

This clonotype was seen a single time. A read error may produce the germline difference seen at one junction end. The rearrangement joins TRBV6-2 or TRBV6-3 to TRBJ2-4, with unresolved D. Germline V gene data show CDR1 as MNHEY and CDR2 as SVGEGT. The CDR3 runs 16 residues. In DNA form, the CDR3 reads TGTGCCGGCAGTTACTATGGAGATCTAGCCAAAAACATTCAGTACTTC. This codes for CAGSYYGDLAKNIQYF.

The chain uses TRBV5-5 and TRBJ2-1, with D possibly being TRBD2 (5 bases). Germline assignment: CDR1 SGHKS and CDR2 YYEKEE (reference sequence). CDR3 length: 14 amino acids. The germline V and J ends were trimmed by 4 bases and 4 bases, with 12 bases remaining between them. CDR3 bases: TGTGCCAGCAGCCGGAGAGGGAAATACAATGAGCAGTTCTTC. Amino acid sequence: CASSRRGKYNEQFF. The full variable domain, in which reference TRBV5-5 and TRBJ2-1 provide the parts outside the CDR3, is DAGVTQSPTHLIKTRGQQVTLRCSPISGHKSVSWYQQVLGQGPQFIFQYYEKEERGRGNFPDRFSARQFPNYSSELNVNALLLGDSALYLCASSRRGKYNEQFFGPGTRLTVL.

J is TRBJ1-2 and V is TRBV7-3; TRBD1 matches 8 bases. Germline V gene data show CDR1 as SGHTA and CDR2 as FQGTGA. This CDR3 has 13 amino acids. The J segment lost 9 bases and the V segment lost 5 bases, leaving 8 bases of the junction unmatched. CDR3 residues: CASSPGQGERYTF. The DNA of the CDR3 is TGTGCCAGCAGCCCAGGACAGGGTGAACGCTACACCTTC.

The chain is built from TRBV28 and TRBJ1-2; tentative D call: TRBD1 (6 bases). This CDR3 contains 14 residues. Between the trimmed V and J ends, which lost 6 bases and 4 bases, there was a span of 15 bases. CDR1 is MDHEN and CDR2 is SYDVKM in the germline V gene. This CDR3 is CASSRTEYFYGYTF. DNA for the CDR3: TGTGCCAGCAGCCGGACAGAGTATTTCTATGGCTACACCTTC.

J is TRBJ2-5 and V is TRBV4-3; no clear D gene. The germline V gene encodes CDR1 LGHNA and CDR2 YSLEER. V was trimmed by 0 bases and J by 4 bases, leaving 15 bases between them. This CDR3 contains 16 residues. The CDR3 DNA is TGCGCCAGCAGCCAAGACCTGAGTAGGTCTGGAGAGACCCAGTACTTC. It is translated as CASSQDLSRSGETQYF.

The chain has TRBV28 and TRBJ2-5; no clear D. Germline V gene lookup returns CDR1 MDHEN and CDR2 SYDVKM. V was cut by 4 bases and J by 7 bases, with 10 bases left in between. This CDR3 region has 12 residues. This CDR3 is CASSSLRRTQYF. CDR3 nucleotide sequence: TGTGCCAGCAGTTCGTTACGGAGGACCCAGTACTTC.

The chain uses TRBV20-1 and TRBJ2-5; D may match TRBD1 or TRBD2 (6 bases each). The V gene lost 2 bases and the J gene lost 2 bases, with 12 bases spanning the gap. The CDR3 sequence is 14 residues long. Germline V gives CDR1 DFQATT, CDR2 SNEGSKA (reference sequence). In DNA form, the CDR3 reads TGCAGTGCTAGAACCAGGGGACTTCAAGAGACCCAGTACTTC. Translation gives CSARTRGLQETQYF.

This clonotype was detected a few times. The junction differs from germline at one of its ends, possibly a read error. V is TRBV7-9 and J is TRBJ2-5; the D gene is possibly TRBD1 (5 bases). In germline, CDR1 is SEHNR, CDR2 FQNEAQ (reference sequence). The CDR3 is 15 residues long. The CDR3 DNA reads TGCGCCAGCAGCTTAGGGGTCCATACCCGAGAGACCCAGTACTTC. Its protein product is CASSLGVHTRETQYF.

This clonotype was recorded at least ten times. The CDR3 nucleotides are TGCAGTGCTAGACAGGGTTACGAGACCCAGTACTTC. Translation gives CSARQGYETQYF. The rearrangement links TRBV20-1 to TRBJ2-5; D might be TRBD1 (5 bases). V lost 2 bases to trimming and J lost 5 bases, with 9 bases between them. The CDR3 totals 12 residues. Germline CDR1 DFQATT, CDR2 SNEGSKA (reference sequence).

The chain joins TRBV7-9 to TRBJ2-5; 9 positions match TRBD1. CDR3 length equals 16 residues. The junction had 16 bases not matched to a gene; V was cut back by 3 bases and J by 11 bases. Germline V gene sequence: CDR1 SEHNR, CDR2 FQNEAQ (reference sequence). The CDR3 coding sequence is TGTGCCAGCAGCTTGACCGGGACAGGGTCATACAATGAGCAGTACTTC. Translation gives CASSLTGTGSYNEQYF.

The J gene is TRBJ1-1, the V gene TRBV6-2 or TRBV6-3, with 8 bases identical to TRBD1. The CDR3 runs 15 residues. Germline-derived CDR1 and CDR2 are MNHEY and SVGEGT. V shed 6 bases, J shed 1 base, and the junction held 7 bases outside the gene matches. Written as DNA, the CDR3 is TGTGCCAGCAGCCCCGGAGGACAGGGGAACACTGAAGCTTTCTTT. It is translated as CASSPGGQGNTEAFF.

The chain couples TRBV7-2 to TRBJ2-1; D possibly corresponds to TRBD2 (6 bases). Germline V gives CDR1 SGHTA, CDR2 FQGNSA. The CDR3 loop spans 16 amino acids. V shed 5 bases and J shed 0 bases, with 14 bases lying between them. In DNA form, the CDR3 reads TGTGCCAGCAGCATTGGGACTTTCCTCTCCTACAATGAGCAGTTCTTC. Amino acid sequence: CASSIGTFLSYNEQFF.

This clonotype was detected only a few times. The chain employs TRBV10-3 and TRBJ1-1; D is unclear. V lost 10 bases and J 2 bases, leaving 20 bases between the germline ends. The V gene's germline CDR1 is ENHRY and CDR2 SYGVKD. The CDR3 consists of 15 residues. CDR3 loop: CATCVRGEGNTEAFF. As DNA, the CDR3 is TGTGCCACCTGCGTACGTGGGGAGGGAAACACTGAAGCTTTCTTT.

This clonotype showed up many times. This rearrangement joins TRBV2 to TRBJ2-7; no clear D. The germline CDR1 and CDR2 sequences are SNHLY and FYNNEI. The CDR3 totals 11 residues. Trimming took 8 bases from V and 2 from J, leaving 7 bases between them. For the CDR3, the DNA is TGTGCCAGCGCTGACACCTACGAGCAGTACTTC. This sequence encodes CASADTYEQYF.